This is a list of T cell receptor beta chains from one sample in a study of cytomegalovirus exposure and HLA in healthy donors. TCRdb's copy holds only in-frame clones and misses some; the assay was immunoSEQ multiplex PCR. Its listing shows just over 80,000 clones. Input material: PBMCs. The receptors were gathered from a woman in her 30s in good health and CMV-seronegative. CDR3s include the opening cysteine and the closing phenylalanine or tryptophan. The D gene is left open where the match is weak.

>TRBJ2-7|TRBV11-2|-
TGTGCCAGCAGCCCCAGAGGTTGGTCGGACTCCTACGAGCAGTACTTC
CASSPRGWSDSYEQYF
>TRBJ2-2|TRBV7-2|TRBD2
TGTGCCAGCAGCTTAATAGCTAGCGGGGCGGGAACCGGGGAGCTGTTTTTT
CASSLIASGAGTGELFF
>TRBJ2-3|TRBV14|TRBD2
TGTGCCAGCAGCCAAACGGGGGGGATGTCACATACGCAGTATTTT
CASSQTGGMSHTQYF
>TRBJ1-2|TRBV7-9|TRBD1
TGTGCCAGCAGCCCGGGACAGGGGGCCGTCTATGGCTACACCTTC
CASSPGQGAVYGYTF
>TRBJ1-2|TRBV6-1|-
TGTGCCAGCAGTGAACCAGGGAGGCTACTCCACTATGGCTACACCTTC
CASSEPGRLLHYGYTF
>TRBJ1-3|TRBV12-5|-
TGTGCTAGTGCCTTAAACACCATATATTTT
CASALNTIYF
>TRBJ1-5|TRBV4-1|-
TGCGCCAGCAGCCAAGACAGGGCGAGCAATCAGCCCCAGCATTTT
CASSQDRASNQPQHF
>TRBJ2-1|TRBV19|-
TGTGCCAGTAAGGGGCAGGGCCTTGCCAATGAGCAGTTCTTC
CASKGQGLANEQFF
>TRBJ2-6|TRBV5-1|TRBD2
TGCGCCAGCAGTTACGGACTAGCGGGAGTGGATGGGGCCAACGTCCTGACTTTC
CASSYGLAGVDGANVLTF
>TRBJ2-1|TRBV14|TRBD2
TGTGCCAGCAGCCGAGCGGGAGGGCCAGGCAATGAGCAGTTCTTC
CASSRAGGPGNEQFF
>TRBJ1-1|TRBV6-1|-
TGTGCCAGCATTGGAGGGACTGAAGCTTTCTTT
CASIGGTEAFF
>TRBJ2-1|TRBV7-6|-
TGTGCCAGCAGCACTAGTCCGACGAGTTGGCTTTACAATGAGCAGTTCTTC
CASSTSPTSWLYNEQFF
>TRBJ2-7|TRBV25-1|TRBD2
TGTGCCAGCCGAGGGACTAGCGGGAGTCACGGGCACGAGCAGTACTTC
CASRGTSGSHGHEQYF
>TRBJ1-5|TRBV19|TRBD1
TGTGCCAGTAGGACGGACAGGAGGAGTAATCAGCCCCAGCATTTT
CASRTDRRSNQPQHF
>TRBJ1-3|TRBV9|-
TGTGCCAGCAGCGGAGGCCCTACGGCTTCTGGAAACACCATATATTTT
CASSGGPTASGNTIYF
>TRBJ1-2|TRBV7-2|-
TGTGCCAGCAGCTTAGATATAGACTATGGCTACACCTTC
CASSLDIDYGYTF
>TRBJ1-5|TRBV21-1|-
TGTGCCAGCAGCACAGAAAGGGGGACACAGGGTCTTGGTCAGCCCCAGCATTTT
CASSTERGTQGLGQPQHF
>TRBJ2-1|TRBV19|-
TGTGCCAGTAGTCAGGCAGAAAACAATGAGCAGTTCTTC
CASSQAENNEQFF
>TRBJ2-1|TRBV4-1|TRBD2
TGCGCCAGCAGCCATTTCCTAGCGGGAGGGGGTAATGAGCAGTTCTTC
CASSHFLAGGGNEQFF
>TRBJ2-3|TRBV4-1|TRBD2
TGCGCCAGCAGCCTCCTAGCGGGGGCCAAAGATACGCAGTATTTT
CASSLLAGAKDTQYF
>TRBJ2-7|TRBV4-2|-
TGTGCCAGCAGCCAAGCGAGAGAGACAAACTACGAGCAGTACTTC
CASSQARETNYEQYF
>TRBJ1-1|TRBV7-9|-
TGTGCCAGCAGCGTACGGGACACAGAAGCTTTCTTT
CASSVRDTEAFF
>TRBJ1-3|TRBV19|-
TGTGCCAGCCTAGACGGCCGCTCTGGAAACACCATATATTTT
CASLDGRSGNTIYF
>TRBJ2-1|TRBV7-2|TRBD2
TGTGCCAGCAGCGTATTAGCGGGAGGATACTCCTACAATGAGCAGTTCTTC
CASSVLAGGYSYNEQFF
>TRBJ2-2|TRBV18|-
TGTGCCAGCTCACCACCGGAAGGGGCCGGGGAGCTGTTTTTT
CASSPPEGAGELFF
>TRBJ1-1|TRBV7-6|TRBD1
TGTGCCAGCAGCCGCGGACAGGGGGCCGACACTGAAGCTTTCTTT
CASSRGQGADTEAFF
>TRBJ1-1|TRBV2|-
TGTGCCAGCAGTGAAAGGACAAGTATGGCTGAAGCTTTCTTT
CASSERTSMAEAFF
>TRBJ1-2|TRBV19|-
TGTGCCAGTAGTATGCAGGGTTACGACTATGGCTACACCTTC
CASSMQGYDYGYTF
>TRBJ2-1|TRBV30|-
TGTGCCTGGAGTGTATACAGCGGCCTGGAGCAGTTCTTC
CAWSVYSGLEQFF
>TRBJ2-1|TRBV5-5|-
TGTGCCAGCAGCTACCAGACAGGTTACAATGAGCAGTTCTTC
CASSYQTGYNEQFF
>TRBJ2-2|TRBV18|-
TGTGCCAGCTCACCGGGGAGCACCGGGGAGCTGTTTTTT
CASSPGSTGELFF
>TRBJ2-5|TRBV5-1|TRBD1
TGCGCCAGCAGCTTAACCCCTTGGGACAGGGACGGAGAGACCCAGTACTTC
CASSLTPWDRDGETQYF